This TCR beta chain stems from a study of OX40 agonist ivuxolimab in advanced cancers. Whole-study context: Every 2 weeks, patients received ivuxolimab intravenously, dosed at 0.01 to 10 mg/kg. Enrollees could have had prior anti-PD-1, anti-PD-L1 or anti-CTLA-4 therapy, which roughly 40% had received. Notes on the study in general: Clonal expansion from baseline to week 6 occurred in both CD4+ and CD8+ T cells. Antigens targeted by the expanded peripheral T cells were not determined.

This clone was seen just once. Its antigen is unknown. The CDR3 contains 19 residues. Germline-derived CDR1 and CDR2 are MDHEN and SYDVKM. Trimming took 5 bases from V and 5 from J; bases not matched to a gene: 21. Only in-frame clones appear in the TCRdb table, and some are missing; sequencing was by immunoSEQ multiplex PCR. The sample holds approximately 89,000 clones; around nine tenths are singletons and the top ten take 0.4% to 0.65%. V usage is TRBV28 and J usage is TRBJ1-2; 9 bases match TRBD1. The receptor comes from an adult with an advanced solid tumor such as melanoma, head and neck, liver or kidney cancer. The sequences come from CD4+ or CD8+ T cells sorted from blood, collected in a trial of the OX40 agonist ivuxolimab. CDR3 sequence: CASSLTWLGRTGADYGYTF. The DNA for the CDR3 is TGTGCCAGCAGTCTCACTTGGTTGGGGAGGACAGGGGCCGATTATGGCTACACCTTC.